This T cell receptor (beta chain) appears in the sequencing data of a study of cytomegalovirus exposure and HLA in healthy donors. J was trimmed by 5 bases and V by 5 bases; bases with no gene match: 8. Germline-derived CDR1 and CDR2 are SEHNR and FQNEAQ (reference sequence). The CDR3 sequence is 15 residues long. Study conclusions and caveats: It was confirmed in vitro that a few of the CMV-associated chains were specific for CMV antigens. In a later analysis, TCR beta V- and J-gene trimming was associated with a missense DCLRE1C variant.

This clone has a count of ten or more. As yet, its antigen is unknown. PCR primers comprised 60 Vbeta and 13 Jbeta primers. The assay was immunoSEQ multiplex PCR, and TCRdb's table has in-frame clones only and misses some. This sample has over 85,000 clones; approximately 79% occur once, and the top ten carry roughly 6.2%. The sequenced sample was PBMCs. This sequence originates from a man under 40 in good health and CMV-seropositive. The chain joins TRBV7-9 to TRBJ2-3, with 9 nucleotides matching TRBD1. The CDR3 protein is CASSIRQGGRDTQYF. CDR3 in DNA: TGTGCCAGCAGCATCAGACAGGGGGGTCGAGATACGCAGTATTTT.